This T cell receptor beta chain comes out of a study of Ad26.COV2.S vaccination and SARS-CoV-2 variants. Whole-study context: Once, or twice with 56 days between doses, Ad26.COV2.S was given intramuscularly. Study findings and constraints: Reports say spike-specific CD8+ and CD4+ T cell responses covered substantial breadth after vaccination. Quantification of TCR breadth and depth may have yielded underestimates of total T cell responses.

The sample holds one count of this clone. Its specificity is unknown. The treatment: 19 received Ad26.COV2.S at low or high dose, single or two shots; five or six received placebo; per-sample allocation not given. The samples date from day 63 after the first vaccine or placebo injection. An 18-55-year-old adult in Boston served as donor. This CDR3 comprises 19 residues. With 4 bases removed from V and 0 bases from J, the gap between germline ends came to 22 bases. The germline gives CDR1 MNHEY, CDR2 SVGEGT. TCRdb's copy holds only in-frame clones and misses some; the assay was immunoSEQ multiplex PCR. This sample has 250,000 to 300,000 clones, with 87% found just once.

This chain links TRBV6-2 or TRBV6-3 with TRBJ2-1; D not resolved. The clonotype originates from a person aged 18-60 years who received the Ad26.COV2.S COVID-19 vaccine or a placebo. Sequences were derived from peripheral blood, sampled in a trial of Ad26.COV2.S vaccine versus placebo. This CDR3 reads CASSSRPPWSPSSYNEQFF. CDR3 sequence (DNA): TGTGCCAGCAGTTCCCGACCCCCCTGGAGCCCAAGCTCCTACAATGAGCAGTTCTTC.